The sequence of this T cell receptor beta chain was determined in a study of blood T cells in healthy people across ages. For this clonotype: Its target is unknown.

Healthy Russian Caucasian donors spanned ages roughly 6 to 100 years. The CDR3 extends over 15 amino acids. Germline V lookup: CDR1 MDHEN, CDR2 SYDVKM. V was shortened by 0 bases and J by 2 bases, with 11 bases between the two germline ends. Then a second PCR, running about 6 to 11 cycles, was carried out with a sample-barcoded 5' primer and a J-beta primer mix. MiXCR, applied by TCRdb to the 5' RACE reads, yields one record per CDR3 protein. This sample has about 900,000 distinct CDR3 sequences; around 62% occur once, and the top ten carry about a quarter. Overall study findings and caveats: Changes in expanded clonotypes were possibly confounded, as the CMV status of donors was unknown. There were more naive CD4+ cells and higher diversity in long-lived donors than in aged donors. Investigators viewed diversity estimates from one million T cells as underestimates, the study reported.

The chain combines TRBV28 with TRBJ2-7; D gene uncertain. The sequenced sample was blood. The receptor comes from a man aged 30-40 years in good health. CDR3 DNA sequence: TGTGCCAGCAGTTTATGGTTCTCCATCGCCTACGAGCAGTACTTC. Residues: CASSLWFSIAYEQYF.